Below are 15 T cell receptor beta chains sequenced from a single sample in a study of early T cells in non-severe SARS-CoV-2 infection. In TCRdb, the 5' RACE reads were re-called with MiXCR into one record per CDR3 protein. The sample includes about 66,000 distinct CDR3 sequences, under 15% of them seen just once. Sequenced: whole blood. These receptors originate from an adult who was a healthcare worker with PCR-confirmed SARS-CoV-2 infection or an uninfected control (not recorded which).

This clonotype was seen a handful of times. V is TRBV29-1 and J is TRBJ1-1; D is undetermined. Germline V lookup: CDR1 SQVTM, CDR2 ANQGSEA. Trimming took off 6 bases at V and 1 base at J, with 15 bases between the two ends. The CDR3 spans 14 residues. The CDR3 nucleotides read TGCAGCGTCCACCAACGGGGAGAGAACACTGAAGCTTTCTTT. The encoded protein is CSVHQRGENTEAFF.

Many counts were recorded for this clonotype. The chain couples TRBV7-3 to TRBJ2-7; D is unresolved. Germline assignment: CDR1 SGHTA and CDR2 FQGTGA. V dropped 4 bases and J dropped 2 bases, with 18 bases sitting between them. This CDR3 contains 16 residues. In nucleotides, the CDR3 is TGTGCCAGCAGCTCGGTGACTCGACTCCTTACCTACGAGCAGTACTTC. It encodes CASSSVTRLLTYEQYF.

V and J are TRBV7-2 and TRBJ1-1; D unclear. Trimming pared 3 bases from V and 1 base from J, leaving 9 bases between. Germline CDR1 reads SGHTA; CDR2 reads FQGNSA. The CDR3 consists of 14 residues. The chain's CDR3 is CASSFGRTNTEAFF. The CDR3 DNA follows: TGTGCCAGCAGCTTTGGACGGACGAACACTGAAGCTTTCTTT.

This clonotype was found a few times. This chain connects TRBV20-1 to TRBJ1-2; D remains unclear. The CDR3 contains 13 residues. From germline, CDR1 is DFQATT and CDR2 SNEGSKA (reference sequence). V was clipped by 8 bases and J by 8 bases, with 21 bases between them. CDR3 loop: CSTPLLGFLGYTF. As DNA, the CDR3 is TGCAGTACACCCCTTCTAGGATTTTTGGGCTACACCTTC.

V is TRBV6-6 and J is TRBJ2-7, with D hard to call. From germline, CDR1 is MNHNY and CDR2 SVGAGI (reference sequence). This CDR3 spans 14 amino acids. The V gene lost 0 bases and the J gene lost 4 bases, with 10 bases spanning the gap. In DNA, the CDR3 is TGTGCCAGCAGTTACTCGGGAACAGCTTACGAGCAGTACTTC. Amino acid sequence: CASSYSGTAYEQYF.

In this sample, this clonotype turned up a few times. The CDR3: CASRTGGNEQYF. CDR3 nucleotides: TGTGCCAGCAGAACAGGGGGCAACGAGCAGTACTTC. This chain links TRBV6-6 with TRBJ2-7; TRBD1 agrees at 9 bases. Germline V gene lookup returns CDR1 MNHNY and CDR2 SVGAGI (reference sequence). The CDR3 has 12 amino acids. The junction had 2 bases not matched to a gene; V was cut back by 6 bases and J by 5 bases.

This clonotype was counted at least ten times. The CDR3 DNA is TGTGCCAGTAGTACGACTAGCGGGATGGTTGAGCAGTTCTTC. It codes for CASSTTSGMVEQFF. The genes are TRBV19 and TRBJ2-1, with TRBD2 identical over 11 bases. After removal of 4 bases from V and 9 bases from J, the junction contained 5 bases not matched to a gene. Germline CDR1 and CDR2: LNHDA and SQIVND (reference sequence). The length of the CDR3 is 14 residues.

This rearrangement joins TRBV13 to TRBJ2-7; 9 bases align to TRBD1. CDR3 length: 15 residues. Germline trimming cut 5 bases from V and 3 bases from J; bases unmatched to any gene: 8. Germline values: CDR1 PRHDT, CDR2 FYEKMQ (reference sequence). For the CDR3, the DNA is TGTGCCAGCAGCGCATACAGGGGGCGAGGCTACGAGCAGTACTTC. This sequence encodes CASSAYRGRGYEQYF.

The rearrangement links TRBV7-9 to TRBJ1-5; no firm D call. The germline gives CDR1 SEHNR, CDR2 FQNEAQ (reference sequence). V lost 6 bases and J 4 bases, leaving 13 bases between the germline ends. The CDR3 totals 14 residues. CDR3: CASSQFGGNQPQHF. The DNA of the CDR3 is TGTGCCAGCAGTCAGTTCGGAGGAAATCAGCCCCAGCATTTT. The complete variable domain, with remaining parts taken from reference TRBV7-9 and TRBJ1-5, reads DTGVSQNPRHKITKRGQNVTFRCDPISEHNRLYWYRQTLGQGPEFLTYFQNEAQLEKSRLLSDRFSAERPKGSFSTLEIQRTEQGDSAMYLCASSQFGGNQPQHFGDGTRLSIL.

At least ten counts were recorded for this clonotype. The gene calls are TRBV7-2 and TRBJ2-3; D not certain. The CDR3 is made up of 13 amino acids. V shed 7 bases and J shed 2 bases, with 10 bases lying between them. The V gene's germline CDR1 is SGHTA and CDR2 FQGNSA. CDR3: CASTPGYTDTQYF. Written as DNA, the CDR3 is TGTGCCAGCACCCCCGGGTACACAGATACGCAGTATTTT.

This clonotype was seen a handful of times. The DNA for the CDR3 is TGTGCCAGCAGCCTTGAGGGACTTCCGGCTAATGAGCAGTTCTTC. Its protein is CASSLEGLPANEQFF. The chain is built from TRBV7-2 and TRBJ2-1; D may be TRBD2 (6 bases). V lost 5 bases and J 7 bases, leaving 18 bases between the germline ends. The CDR3 runs 15 residues. Germline V gives CDR1 SGHTA, CDR2 FQGNSA.

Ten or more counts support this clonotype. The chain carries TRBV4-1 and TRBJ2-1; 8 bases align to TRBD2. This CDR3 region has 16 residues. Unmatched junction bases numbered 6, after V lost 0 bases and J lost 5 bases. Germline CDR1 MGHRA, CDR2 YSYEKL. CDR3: CASSQDRLAYHNEQFF. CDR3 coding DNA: TGCGCCAGCAGCCAAGATCGACTAGCGTACCACAATGAGCAGTTCTTC.

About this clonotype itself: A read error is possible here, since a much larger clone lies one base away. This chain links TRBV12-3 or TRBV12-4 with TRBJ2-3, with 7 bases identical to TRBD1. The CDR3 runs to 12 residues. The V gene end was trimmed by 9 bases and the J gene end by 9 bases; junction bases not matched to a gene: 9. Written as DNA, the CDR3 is TGTGCCAGAACCGAGACAGGGCGGACGCAGTATTTT. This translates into CARTETGRTQYF.

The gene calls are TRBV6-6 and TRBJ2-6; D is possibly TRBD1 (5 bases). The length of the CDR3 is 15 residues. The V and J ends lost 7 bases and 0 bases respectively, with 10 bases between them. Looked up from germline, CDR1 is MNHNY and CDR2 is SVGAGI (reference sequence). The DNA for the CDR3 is TGTGCCAGCAACCAGGGTGGCTCTGGGGCCAACGTCCTGACTTTC. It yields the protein CASNQGGSGANVLTF.

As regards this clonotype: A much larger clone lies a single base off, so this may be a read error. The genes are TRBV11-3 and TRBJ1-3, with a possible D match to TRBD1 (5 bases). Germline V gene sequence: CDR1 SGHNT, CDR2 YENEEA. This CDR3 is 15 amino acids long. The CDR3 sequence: CVSSQGLSSGNTIYF. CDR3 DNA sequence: TGTGTCAGCAGCCAGGGACTCAGCTCTGGAAACACCATATATTTT. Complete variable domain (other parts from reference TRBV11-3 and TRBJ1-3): EAGVVQSPRYKIIEKKQPVAFWCNPISGHNTLYWYLQNLGQGPELLIRYENEEAVDDSQLPKDRFSAERLKGVDSTLKIQPAELGDSAVYLCVSSQGLSSGNTIYFGEGSWLTVV.